The present TCR beta chain was sequenced within a study of T cells after yellow fever vaccination. UMIs were added to TCR cDNA along with a universal primer site when it was made by 5'RACE template switching. A single record per CDR3 protein comes from TCRdb applying MiXCR to the 5' RACE reads. This sample has about 130,000 distinct CDR3 sequences, with under 7% found just once. Concerning this clonotype: Its antigen is unidentified.

Overall study findings and caveats: Weaker overall was a secondary response that nonetheless peaked faster, on day 5 versus 15. Most primary-vaccination clones recurred post-booster (around 95% CD4, around 88% CD8). It was a small share of clonotypes that appeared in both CD4 and CD8 compartments.

CDR3 length: 15 amino acids. Trimming took off 0 bases at V and 7 bases at J, with 12 bases between the two ends. Germline CDR1 and CDR2: MNHEY and SVGAGI. This rearrangement joins TRBV6-5 to TRBJ2-2; D is tentatively TRBD1 or TRBD2 (5 bases each). Sequences were derived from CD4+ T cells sorted from PBMCs, sampled 10 days after the yellow fever booster vaccination. This receptor was obtained from a man younger than 40 who received the YFV17D yellow fever vaccine. The CDR3, as DNA: TGTGCCAGCAGTTACTCGGGCCTTGGGGGCGGGGAGCTGTTTTTT. Its translation: CASSYSGLGGGELFF.